Below, 6 T cell receptor beta chains from the same sample are listed, as sequenced in a study of CD8 T cells in ankylosing spondylitis. A single record per CDR3 protein comes from TCRdb applying MiXCR to the 5' RACE reads. The sample comprises approximately 350,000 distinct CDR3 sequences, approximately 14% of which are singletons, and about 1% rests with the top ten. What was sequenced was blood, either unsorted or a sorted T cell fraction (not recorded which). These receptors were collected from a male donor with ankylosing spondylitis or in good health (not recorded which).

There are a few counts of this clonotype. The rearrangement joins TRBV4-1 to TRBJ1-3; D perhaps matches TRBD1 (5 bases). The germline V and J ends were trimmed by 2 bases and 4 bases, with 18 bases remaining between them. The germline CDR1 and CDR2 sequences are MGHRA and YSYEKL. The length of the CDR3 is 17 residues. The DNA for the CDR3 is TGCGCCAGCAGCCAAAACCTCCTCCGGGACCAGGGAAACACCATATATTTT. This gives the protein CASSQNLLRDQGNTIYF.

This clonotype was detected ten times or more. V usage is TRBV12-3 or TRBV12-4 and J usage is TRBJ1-1; tentative D call: TRBD1 (5 bases). Trimming left V 7 bases short and J 4 bases short, with 13 bases between. The CDR3 sequence is 13 residues long. In nucleotides, the CDR3 is TGTGCCAGCACCTTGGGGGAGGTCACTGAAGCTTTCTTT. Its translation is CASTLGEVTEAFF.

The chain couples TRBV10-2 to TRBJ1-4; no definite D call. CDR1 and CDR2 (germline): WSHSY, SAAADI. This CDR3 is 16 amino acids long. The ends were cut back, 3 bases at V and 0 bases at J, with 11 bases in the middle. DNA of the CDR3: TGCGCCAGCAGTGATTGGGCACTATCAACTAATGAAAAACTGTTTTTT. It encodes CASSDWALSTNEKLFF.

The chain recombines TRBV6-2 or TRBV6-3 with TRBJ2-7, with 7 bases matching TRBD1. The germline V gene has CDR1 MNHEY and CDR2 SVGEGT. CDR3 length: 15 amino acids. Trimming at V came to 5 bases and at J to 2 bases, leaving 9 bases not matched to a gene. CDR3 residues: CASSHGTVIPYEQYF. The CDR3, as DNA: TGTGCCAGCAGTCACGGGACAGTTATTCCCTACGAGCAGTACTTC.

The chain uses TRBV11-2 and TRBJ1-1; D is unresolved. Germline V lookup: CDR1 SGHAT, CDR2 FQNNGV. The CDR3 runs 13 residues. Trimming shortened V by 0 bases and J by 7 bases, and 9 bases separated the two germline ends. CDR3 sequence reads: CASSLDMVLEAFF. The CDR3, as DNA: TGTGCCAGCAGCTTAGACATGGTCCTTGAAGCTTTCTTT.

The CDR3 is CASARGGRNNEQFF. In nucleotides, the CDR3 is TGTGCCAGCGCGAGGGGGGGAAGGAACAATGAGCAGTTCTTC. The chain is built from TRBV18 and TRBJ2-1; possibly TRBD2 for D (7 bases). From germline, CDR1 is KGHSH and CDR2 LQKENI. Trimming left V 8 bases short and J 5 bases short, with 16 bases between. This CDR3 is 14 amino acids long. Together with reference TRBV18 and TRBJ2-1, the CDR3 gives the full variable domain: NAGVMQNPRHLVRRRGQEARLRCSPMKGHSHVYWYRQLPEEGLKFMVYLQKENIIDESGMPKERFSAEFPKEGPSILRIQQVVRGDSAAYFCASARGGRNNEQFFGPGTRLTVL.